This TCR beta chain was obtained from a study of Ad26.COV2.S vaccination and SARS-CoV-2 variants. Study context: Ad26.COV2.S, an intramuscular injection, was given once or twice 56 days apart.

TCRdb's copy holds only in-frame clones and misses some; the assay was immunoSEQ multiplex PCR. The table includes 200,000 to 300,000 clones, 88% detected once. The study, taken as a whole, reports: Post-vaccination breadth of spike-specific CD8+ and CD4+ T cell responses was reportedly substantial. Measurement of non-spike TCR breadth gave similar results in vaccine and placebo recipients.

The CDR3 is 13 residues long. V was shortened by 0 bases and J by 10 bases, with 12 bases between the two germline ends. CDR1 and CDR2 from the germline V gene are LGHDT and YNNKEL (reference sequence). This clone was observed once. Its antigen remains unidentified. The treatment is: around 19 received Ad26.COV2.S at low or high dose, single or two shots; about 5 received placebo; per-sample allocation not given. Material that was analyzed had been drawn on day 63 after the first vaccine or placebo injection. The clonotype was recovered from a person between 18 and 65 years old who received the Ad26.COV2.S COVID-19 vaccine or a placebo. V is TRBV3-1 (or the pseudogene TRBV3-2) and J is TRBJ1-1, with D unclear. This sample comprised peripheral blood, obtained in a trial of Ad26.COV2.S vaccine versus placebo. The DNA for the CDR3 is TGTGCCAGCAGCCAAGATCGAGGTCGGGCAGCTTTCTTT. This codes for CASSQDRGRAAFF.